A selection of T cell receptor beta chains follows, all from one sample in a study of blood T cell repertoires in COVID-19. The assay was immunoSEQ multiplex PCR, and TCRdb's table has in-frame clones only and misses some. Of 330,000 or so clones in the sample, about 90% were seen once. Sequencing was carried out using PBMCs or T cells enriched from blood (not recorded which). These receptors originate from a woman in her 30s who had been exposed to COVID-19. Both conserved end residues are part of each CDR3. The D gene is left open where the match is weak. Only part of the rows carry a size: once, few, many, or a class if the clone is expanded.

j_gene: TRBJ2-5
d_gene: NA
abundance: NA
len: 14
v_gene: TRBV6-5
CDR3aa: CASSYSPQSETQYF
CDR3nt: TGTGCCAGCAGTTACTCTCCCCAGTCGGAGACCCAGTACTTC

j_gene: TRBJ1-5
d_gene: TRBD1
abundance: NA
len: 15
v_gene: TRBV19
CDR3aa: CASSIRQGLNQPQHF
CDR3nt: TGTGCCAGTAGTATTCGACAGGGGTTGAATCAGCCCCAGCATTTT

j_gene: TRBJ1-6
d_gene: NA
abundance: NA
len: 12
v_gene: TRBV27
CDR3aa: CASGQVNSPLHF
CDR3nt: TGTGCCAGTGGGCAGGTTAATTCACCCCTCCACTTT

j_gene: TRBJ2-1
d_gene: TRBD2
abundance: few
len: 16
v_gene: TRBV27
CDR3aa: CASSPLGGSSYNEQFF
CDR3nt: TGTGCCAGCAGTCCCCTGGGCGGGAGCTCCTACAATGAGCAGTTCTTC

j_gene: TRBJ1-2
d_gene: TRBD1
abundance: NA
len: 12
v_gene: TRBV7-9
CDR3aa: CAGDRGPYGYTF
CDR3nt: TGTGCAGGGGACAGGGGGCCTTATGGCTACACCTTC

j_gene: TRBJ2-7
d_gene: NA
abundance: NA
len: 12
v_gene: TRBV5-1
CDR3aa: CASSLVEREQYF
CDR3nt: TGCGCCAGCAGCTTGGTGGAGCGCGAGCAGTACTTC

j_gene: TRBJ2-7
d_gene: TRBD2
abundance: NA
len: 17
v_gene: TRBV5-1
CDR3aa: CASSSGTSGVYSYEQYF
CDR3nt: TGCGCCAGCAGCTCCGGGACTAGCGGGGTTTATTCCTACGAGCAGTACTTC

j_gene: TRBJ2-6
d_gene: NA
abundance: few
len: 16
v_gene: TRBV6-1
CDR3aa: CASSEIGGDGANVLTF
CDR3nt: TGTGCCAGCAGTGAAATTGGAGGGGACGGGGCCAACGTCCTGACTTTC

j_gene: TRBJ1-1
d_gene: NA
abundance: NA
len: 13
v_gene: TRBV12-3/TRBV12-4
CDR3aa: CASSLSGDTEAFF
CDR3nt: TGTGCCAGCAGTTTATCGGGGGACACTGAAGCTTTCTTT

j_gene: TRBJ1-2
d_gene: NA
abundance: NA
len: 12
v_gene: TRBV28
CDR3aa: CASSLMEGGYTF
CDR3nt: TGTGCCAGCAGCCTAATGGAGGGTGGCTACACCTTC

j_gene: TRBJ1-2
d_gene: NA
abundance: NA
len: 14
v_gene: TRBV7-9
CDR3aa: CASRPGDPNYGYTF
CDR3nt: TGTGCCAGCAGACCAGGGGATCCTAACTATGGCTACACCTTC

j_gene: TRBJ1-6
d_gene: TRBD1
abundance: NA
len: 20
v_gene: TRBV10-2
CDR3aa: CATHGGPGTGNSSYNSPLHF
CDR3nt: TGCGCCACTCACGGTGGGCCTGGGACAGGGAACAGCTCCTATAATTCACCCCTCCACTTT

j_gene: TRBJ2-1
d_gene: TRBD1
abundance: NA
len: 14
v_gene: TRBV12-5
CDR3aa: CASGPRGRNYEQFF
CDR3nt: TGTGCTAGTGGTCCCAGGGGGCGAAATTATGAGCAGTTCTTC

j_gene: TRBJ1-1
d_gene: NA
abundance: NA
len: 15
v_gene: TRBV28
CDR3aa: CASSSQTVRNTEAFF
CDR3nt: TGTGCCAGCAGTTCCCAGACAGTGAGGAACACTGAAGCTTTCTTT

j_gene: TRBJ2-7
d_gene: NA
abundance: NA
len: 13
v_gene: TRBV24-1
CDR3aa: CATSGGSSYEQYF
CDR3nt: TGTGCCACCTCAGGGGGGAGCTCCTACGAGCAGTACTTC

j_gene: TRBJ2-7
d_gene: NA
abundance: NA
len: 14
v_gene: TRBV19
CDR3aa: CASSIVEQGQEQYF
CDR3nt: TGTGCCAGTAGTATAGTTGAGCAGGGGCAGGAGCAGTACTTC

j_gene: TRBJ1-4
d_gene: NA
abundance: NA
len: 15
v_gene: TRBV19
CDR3aa: CASSTSGGTNEKLFF
CDR3nt: TGTGCCAGTAGTACCTCGGGGGGAACTAATGAAAAACTGTTTTTT

j_gene: TRBJ1-6
d_gene: NA
abundance: NA
len: 15
v_gene: TRBV27
CDR3aa: CASSQRTAVDSPLHF
CDR3nt: TGTGCCAGCAGTCAAAGGACAGCCGTCGATTCACCCCTCCACTTT

j_gene: TRBJ1-2
d_gene: NA
abundance: NA
len: 13
v_gene: TRBV24-1
CDR3aa: CATSVGRAIGYTF
CDR3nt: TGTGCCACCAGTGTCGGTAGAGCCATTGGCTACACCTTC

j_gene: TRBJ2-7
d_gene: TRBD1
abundance: NA
len: 14
v_gene: TRBV6-1
CDR3aa: CASSDRDSRGEQYF
CDR3nt: TGTGCCAGCAGTGACCGGGACAGCCGGGGCGAGCAGTACTTC

j_gene: TRBJ1-1
d_gene: NA
abundance: NA
len: 17
v_gene: TRBV7-9
CDR3aa: CASSLGVGGGMNTEAFF
CDR3nt: TGTGCCAGCAGCTTAGGAGTGGGAGGCGGCATGAACACTGAAGCTTTCTTT

j_gene: TRBJ1-1
d_gene: NA
abundance: NA
len: 13
v_gene: TRBV10-1
CDR3aa: CASSQQGGTEAFF
CDR3nt: TGCGCCAGCAGTCAACAAGGAGGCACTGAAGCTTTCTTT

j_gene: TRBJ1-5
d_gene: TRBD1
abundance: NA
len: 14
v_gene: TRBV28
CDR3aa: CASGTGISNQPQHF
CDR3nt: TGTGCCAGCGGGACAGGGATAAGCAATCAGCCCCAGCATTTT

j_gene: TRBJ1-6
d_gene: TRBD1
abundance: NA
len: 15
v_gene: TRBV30
CDR3aa: CAWRRDRGVSSPLHF
CDR3nt: TGTGCCTGGAGGAGGGACAGGGGGGTGAGTTCACCCCTCCACTTT

j_gene: TRBJ1-2
d_gene: NA
abundance: NA
len: 14
v_gene: TRBV7-9
CDR3aa: CASSLGGNSYGYTF
CDR3nt: TGTGCCAGCAGCTTAGGGGGCAACAGCTATGGCTACACCTTC

j_gene: TRBJ2-7
d_gene: TRBD2
abundance: NA
len: 17
v_gene: TRBV19
CDR3aa: CASSILSSGGSSYEQYF
CDR3nt: TGTGCCAGTAGTATCCTGTCTAGCGGGGGAAGCTCCTACGAGCAGTACTTC

j_gene: TRBJ2-7
d_gene: TRBD2
abundance: NA
len: 15
v_gene: TRBV28
CDR3aa: CASSQTSGRMNEQYF
CDR3nt: TGTGCCAGCAGCCAAACTAGCGGGAGAATGAACGAGCAGTACTTC

j_gene: TRBJ2-3
d_gene: NA
abundance: NA
len: 16
v_gene: TRBV18
CDR3aa: CASSPRPTRGSDTQYF
CDR3nt: TGTGCCAGCTCACCCCGACCGACTCGGGGGTCAGATACGCAGTATTTT

j_gene: TRBJ1-4
d_gene: NA
abundance: NA
len: 14
v_gene: TRBV4-2
CDR3aa: CASSRRLTSEKLFF
CDR3nt: TGTGCCAGCAGTCGGAGACTCACCAGCGAAAAACTGTTTTTT

j_gene: TRBJ2-3
d_gene: NA
abundance: NA
len: 16
v_gene: TRBV24-1
CDR3aa: CATSDPSGTSTDTQYF
CDR3nt: TGTGCCACCAGTGATCCCAGCGGGACAAGCACAGATACGCAGTATTTT

j_gene: TRBJ2-5
d_gene: TRBD2
abundance: NA
len: 15
v_gene: TRBV5-1
CDR3aa: CASSLEPSGGETQYF
CDR3nt: TGCGCCAGCAGCTTGGAGCCTAGCGGGGGAGAGACCCAGTACTTC

j_gene: TRBJ1-2
d_gene: TRBD1
abundance: once
len: 14
v_gene: TRBV19
CDR3aa: CASRIPGQLYGYTF
CDR3nt: TGTGCCAGTAGGATACCGGGACAGCTCTATGGCTACACCTTC

j_gene: TRBJ2-7
d_gene: TRBD1
abundance: NA
len: 14
v_gene: TRBV5-6
CDR3aa: CASSSGQDLYEQYF
CDR3nt: TGTGCCAGCAGCTCGGGACAGGACCTCTACGAGCAGTACTTC